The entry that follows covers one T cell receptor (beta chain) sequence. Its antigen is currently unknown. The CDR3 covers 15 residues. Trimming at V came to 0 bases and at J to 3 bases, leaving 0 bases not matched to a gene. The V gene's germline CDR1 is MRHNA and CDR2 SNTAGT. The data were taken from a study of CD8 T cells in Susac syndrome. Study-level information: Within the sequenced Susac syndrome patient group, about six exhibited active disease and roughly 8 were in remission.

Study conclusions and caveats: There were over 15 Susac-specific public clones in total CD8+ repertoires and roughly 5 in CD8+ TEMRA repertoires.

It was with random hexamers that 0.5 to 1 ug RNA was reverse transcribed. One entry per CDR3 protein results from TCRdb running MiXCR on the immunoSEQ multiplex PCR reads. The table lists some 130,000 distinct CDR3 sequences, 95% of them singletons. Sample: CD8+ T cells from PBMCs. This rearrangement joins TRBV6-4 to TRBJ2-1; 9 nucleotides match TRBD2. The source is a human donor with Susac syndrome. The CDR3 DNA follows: TGTGCCAGCAGTGACTCTAGCGGGAGCTACAATGAGCAGTTCTTC. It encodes CASSDSSGSYNEQFF.